Listed below are T cell receptor beta chains from one sample, sequenced in a study of blood T cell repertoires in COVID-19. Profiling relied on immunoSEQ multiplex PCR, and the TCRdb table lists in-frame clones only, not all of them. The data show about 180,000 clones, with around 73% seen just once and 15% to 20% held by the top ten. Sequencing input: PBMCs or T cells enriched from blood (not recorded which). These receptors all stem from a woman aged 50 to 65 who had recovered from COVID-19. CDR3s include the opening cysteine and the closing phenylalanine or tryptophan. The order of the fields is V gene, D gene, J gene, clone size, CDR3 protein, CDR3 DNA. D genes are given only for firm matches. Clone size is stated in some rows and not others, as once, few, many or a class when expanded.

TRBV5-1	.	TRBJ2-1	.	CASSSGGVGINEQFF	TGCGCCAGCAGCTCCGGAGGGGTGGGGATCAATGAGCAGTTCTTC
TRBV28	TRBD1	TRBJ1-4	.	CASSSGQGLILFF	TGTGCCAGCAGTTCAGGACAGGGACTAATACTGTTTTTT
TRBV7-9	.	TRBJ1-5	.	CASSRQYNQPQHF	TGTGCCAGCAGCCGACAGTACAATCAGCCCCAGCATTTT
TRBV6-4	TRBD1	TRBJ1-3	.	CASSLGTGEWYTIYF	TGTGCCAGCAGCTTAGGGACAGGGGAATGGTACACCATATATTTT
TRBV19	.	TRBJ1-5	once	CASSIKGSNQPQHF	TGTGCCAGTAGTATAAAGGGGAGCAATCAGCCCCAGCATTTT
TRBV9	TRBD1	TRBJ2-1	.	CASSPRGGGTGFVEQFF	TGTGCCAGCAGCCCCCGAGGGGGGGGGACAGGGTTCGTTGAGCAGTTCTTC
TRBV11-2	TRBD1	TRBJ2-7	.	CASSLTRDSYYEQYF	TGTGCCAGCAGCCTCACCCGGGACAGCTACTACGAGCAGTACTTC
TRBV27	.	TRBJ2-1	.	CASRPQYPTGTERRGFYNEQFF	TGTGCCAGCAGACCCCAATATCCGACTGGGACAGAGAGACGGGGGTTCTACAATGAGCAGTTCTTC
TRBV5-1	TRBD2	TRBJ2-7	.	CASSTGLAKYEQYF	TGCGCCAGCAGCACGGGACTAGCTAAGTACGAGCAGTACTTC
TRBV4-3	.	TRBJ1-6	.	CASSQDKETPLHF	TGCGCCAGCAGCCAAGATAAGGAGACACCCCTCCACTTT
TRBV25-1	TRBD1	TRBJ2-2	.	CASSEQGAAGELFF	TGTGCCAGCAGTGAGCAGGGGGCTGCCGGGGAGCTGTTTTTT
TRBV10-3	TRBD1	TRBJ1-2	.	CAISDRQGRDYGYTF	TGTGCCATCAGTGATAGACAGGGGAGGGACTATGGCTACACCTTC
TRBV11-2	.	TRBJ2-2	once	CASSTNSGELFF	TGTGCCAGCAGCACCAACTCGGGGGAGCTGTTTTTT
TRBV14	.	TRBJ1-2	.	CASSTSGVGGYTF	TGTGCCAGCAGCACGTCAGGGGTGGGTGGCTACACCTTC
TRBV7-9	.	TRBJ1-6	few	CASSLGPGGTSPLHF	TGTGCCAGCAGCTTAGGCCCCGGGGGAACTTCACCCCTCCACTTT
TRBV3-1/TRBV3-2	.	TRBJ2-5	.	CASRRYEVETQYF	TGTGCCAGCAGGAGGTATGAGGTAGAGACCCAGTACTTC
TRBV30	TRBD2	TRBJ2-1	.	CAWRRLAGYSYNEQFF	TGTGCCTGGAGGAGACTAGCGGGATACTCCTACAATGAGCAGTTCTTC
TRBV5-1	TRBD2	TRBJ2-1	.	CASSLGWTSGVQFF	TGCGCCAGCAGCTTGGGGTGGACTAGCGGCGTACAGTTCTTC
TRBV4-1	.	TRBJ2-1	.	CASSQVWQGGIEQFF	TGCGCCAGCAGCCAAGTATGGCAGGGAGGAATTGAGCAGTTCTTC
TRBV18	TRBD2	TRBJ2-1	few	CASSPPRASGRYNEQFF	TGTGCCAGCTCACCACCGCGGGCTAGCGGACGCTACAATGAGCAGTTCTTC
TRBV19	TRBD2	TRBJ2-1	.	CASEATGTSAYNEQFF	TGTGCCAGTGAAGCCACGGGGACTAGCGCATACAATGAGCAGTTCTTC
TRBV28	.	TRBJ2-7	.	CASTRTPSSYEQYF	TGTGCCAGCACTAGGACACCGAGCTCCTACGAGCAGTACTTC
TRBV5-1	.	TRBJ2-7	.	CASSLGRDYEQYF	TGCGCCAGCAGCTTGGGGCGGGACTACGAGCAGTACTTC
TRBV10-3	.	TRBJ2-5	.	CAISAMGTKETQYF	TGTGCCATCAGTGCAATGGGGACAAAAGAGACCCAGTACTTC
TRBV19	TRBD1	TRBJ1-2	.	CASSRGNRGPSNYGYTF	TGTGCCAGTAGTAGGGGAAACAGGGGTCCCTCTAACTATGGCTACACCTTC
TRBV7-3	.	TRBJ1-1	.	CASSSGSGNTEAFF	TGTGCCAGCAGCTCAGGGTCTGGGAACACTGAAGCTTTCTTT
TRBV5-1	TRBD2	TRBJ2-7	.	CASSSSGSRYEQYF	TGCGCCAGCAGCTCTAGCGGGAGTAGGTACGAGCAGTACTTC
TRBV18	TRBD1	TRBJ2-2	.	CASSPTGVSGELFF	TGTGCCAGCTCACCAACAGGGGTTTCGGGGGAGCTGTTTTTT